The 8 T cell receptor beta chains below come from one sample, sequenced in a study of shared clonotypes between healthy human individuals. Libraries were prepared by immunoSEQ multiplex PCR; TCRdb keeps only in-frame clonotypes and omits some of them. The sample lists about 1.4 million clones; around 97% were seen once. Sequenced sample: naive CD4+ T cells sorted from blood. The subset here: CD45RA+ positively selected. These TCRs come from a man aged 25 to 40 in good health.

The chain recombines TRBV14 with TRBJ2-1; unclear D gene. The germline gives CDR1 SGHDN, CDR2 FVKESK. V shed 3 bases and J shed 8 bases, with 14 bases lying between them. The CDR3 has 14 residues. CDR3 coding DNA: TGTGCCAGCAGCCAGGTATTACGGGTCGATGAGCAGTTCTTC. Translated: CASSQVLRVDEQFF.

The rearrangement uses TRBV6-5 and TRBJ1-3; no clear D gene. Germline lookup yields CDR1 MNHEY and CDR2 SVGAGI. This CDR3 has 16 residues. V lost 2 bases to trimming and J lost 2 bases, with 13 bases between them. CDR3 nucleotide sequence: TGTGCCAGCAGTTACCTTGGTGCGGGTCCTGGAAACACCATATATTTT. Translation: CASSYLGAGPGNTIYF.

In the case of this clone: Other nucleotide sequences from this sample produce the same CDR3. The rearrangement uses TRBV6-5 and TRBJ1-2; no reliable D call. V was pared by 0 bases and J by 0 bases, with 5 bases between. The CDR3 consists of 14 residues. The germline CDR1 and CDR2 sequences are MNHEY and SVGAGI. The chain's CDR3 is CASSYSTANYGYTF. As DNA, the CDR3 is TGTGCCAGCAGTTACTCGACGGCTAACTATGGCTACACCTTC.

The chain recombines TRBV7-9 with TRBJ2-6; 10 nucleotides align to TRBD2. V lost 5 bases to trimming and J lost 2 bases; unmatched junction nucleotides: 12. The CDR3 has 19 residues. Germline values: CDR1 SEHNR, CDR2 FQNEAQ (reference sequence). In DNA, the CDR3 is TGTGCCAGCAGCCACTCTAGCGGGAGACAAAAAGCTGGGGCCAACGTCCTGACTTTC. It specifies CASSHSSGRQKAGANVLTF.

The rearrangement links TRBV19 to TRBJ2-1; no definite D call. CDR3 length: 14 residues. Trimming stripped 1 base from V and 2 bases from J, with 6 bases between. Germline lookup yields CDR1 LNHDA and CDR2 SQIVND (reference sequence). For the CDR3, the DNA is TGTGCCAGTAGTATAGCGGGTCCCTACAATGAGCAGTTCTTC. This codes for CASSIAGPYNEQFF.

The J gene is TRBJ1-4, the V gene TRBV18; D uncertain. CDR1 and CDR2 from the germline V gene are KGHSH and LQKENI. The CDR3 is 16 amino acids. V was shortened by 0 bases and J by 5 bases, with 13 bases between the two germline ends. Written as DNA, the CDR3 is TGTGCCAGCTCACCACCTAGGCCCGCAGAGAATGAAAAACTGTTTTTT. Translation gives CASSPPRPAENEKLFF.

V is TRBV9 and J is TRBJ2-5, with D perhaps matching TRBD1 (6 bases). Trimming took off 4 bases at V and 3 bases at J, with 13 bases between the two ends. The germline CDR1 and CDR2 sequences are SGDLS and YYNGEE. The CDR3 covers 14 residues. CDR3 nucleotide sequence: TGTGCCAGCAGCCTAACAGGGAAGGAAGAGACCCAGTACTTC. Translated, it gives CASSLTGKEETQYF.

CDR3: CASSLAPSGPGSYEQYF. The CDR3, as DNA: TGTGCCAGCAGCTTGGCCCCTAGCGGGCCGGGCTCCTACGAGCAGTACTTC. V and J are TRBV5-6 and TRBJ2-7, with 8 bases that match TRBD2. CDR3 size: 17 residues. Germline CDR1 SGHDT, CDR2 YYEEEE. V was clipped by 0 bases and J by 0 bases; unmatched bases: 8.